One and the same sample provided the 31 T cell receptor beta chains below, sequenced in a study of identical twins. TCRdb itself ran the 5' RACE reads through MiXCR, one entry per CDR3 protein. The sample carries about 190,000 distinct CDR3 sequences, 15% to 20% recorded once. These same records also appear under a second study, on T cells expressing NK-cell markers.

What was sequenced was CD8+ T cells sorted from blood. The receptors come from a woman aged 18 to 35 in good health.

V usage is TRBV12-3 or TRBV12-4 and J usage is TRBJ1-2; D is ambiguous. Trimming removed 3 bases at V and 7 bases at J, with 15 bases between. CDR3 length equals 14 residues. CDR3 loop: CASSLNGGMIGYTF. DNA for the CDR3: TGTGCCAGCAGTTTGAATGGAGGGATGATTGGCTACACCTTC.

V usage is TRBV10-3 and J usage is TRBJ2-7; 9 positions agree with TRBD1. CDR1 is ENHRY and CDR2 is SYGVKD in the germline V gene. This CDR3 spans 14 amino acids. The J segment lost 4 bases and the V segment lost 6 bases, leaving 7 bases of the junction unmatched. The CDR3 DNA reads TGTGCCATCAGCAAAAGGGACAGGGTATACGAGCAGTACTTC. It encodes CAISKRDRVYEQYF.

This clonotype has more than one count but fewer than ten. V gene TRBV24-1 combines with J gene TRBJ2-1; tentatively, D is TRBD2 (6 bases). Germline V gene lookup returns CDR1 KGHDR and CDR2 SFDVKD. V lost 4 bases, J lost 8 bases, and 11 bases lay in between. There are 13 residues in the CDR3. The CDR3 coding sequence is TGTGCCACCAGTGACCCCTCGGGGGATGAGCAGTTCTTC. As protein: CATSDPSGDEQFF.

V is TRBV19 and J is TRBJ2-1; D unclear. Looked up from germline, CDR1 is LNHDA and CDR2 is SQIVND (reference sequence). The CDR3 has 14 amino acids. Trimming took off 5 bases at V and 4 bases at J, with 12 bases between the two ends. DNA for the CDR3: TGTGCCAGTAGTCCAGACTTTAGGTACAATGAGCAGTTCTTC. Its translation: CASSPDFRYNEQFF.

This clonotype was seen only a few times. The chain links TRBV12-3 or TRBV12-4 to TRBJ2-2; D is possibly TRBD1 (5 bases). The CDR3 consists of 13 residues. Trimming took 6 bases from V and 8 from J, leaving 13 bases between them. The CDR3 sequence: CASSDTGPGELFF. CDR3 coding DNA: TGTGCCAGCAGCGATACAGGACCGGGGGAGCTGTTTTTT.

This clonotype turned up a few times. Germline is not matched at one junction end, which may reflect a read error. The chain carries TRBV12-5 and TRBJ1-4; possibly TRBD1 for D (6 bases). The germline gives CDR1 LGHNT, CDR2 FRNRAP. The CDR3 consists of 11 residues. As DNA, the CDR3 is TGTGCTAGTGGTCCAGGACAGCCGGTCATTTTT. This encodes CASGPGQPVIF. The full variable domain, its missing parts supplied by reference TRBV12-5 and TRBJ1-4, is DARVTQTPRHKVTEMGQEVTMRCQPILGHNTVFWYRQTMMQGLELLAYFRNRAPLDDSGMPKDRFSAEMPDATLATLKIQPSEPRDSAVYFCASGPGQPVIFGSGTQLSVL.

This clonotype was counted only a few times. This chain links TRBV7-9 with TRBJ2-3, with a possible D match to TRBD2 (6 bases). V lost 0 bases, J lost 2 bases, and 15 bases lay in between. This CDR3 has 17 residues. CDR1 is SEHNR, CDR2 FQNEAQ, per germline (reference sequence). The DNA of the CDR3 is TGTGCCAGCAGCTTAGCGGTGGGGCGGGGAGTCACAGATACGCAGTATTTT. Residues: CASSLAVGRGVTDTQYF.

This clonotype was counted between two and nine times. The CDR3 nucleotides read TGTGCCAGCAGCAAGTCTTGGGGGGGCCAAGAGACCCAGTACTTC. It encodes CASSKSWGGQETQYF. V and J are TRBV11-2 and TRBJ2-5; 7 bases are shared with TRBD2. The CDR3 has 15 amino acids. From germline, CDR1 is SGHAT and CDR2 FQNNGV. The ends lost 5 bases at V and 1 base at J; junction bases unmatched: 7.

This rearrangement joins TRBV15 to TRBJ1-2, with TRBD1 identical over 11 bases. The CDR3 contains 15 residues. With 3 bases clipped from V and 4 bases from J, the junction kept 4 bases outside the gene matches. Germline lookup yields CDR1 LNHNV and CDR2 YYDKDF (reference sequence). The CDR3 region has the DNA TGTGCCACCAGCAGGGGGACAGGGGGGACCTATGGCTACACCTTC. It encodes CATSRGTGGTYGYTF.

This clonotype showed up many times. V and J are TRBV12-3 or TRBV12-4 and TRBJ2-7; 7 bases map to TRBD2. Trimming at V came to 7 bases and at J to 1 base, leaving 13 bases not matched to a gene. The CDR3 runs 16 residues. In DNA form, the CDR3 reads TGTGCCAGCAATACTCACGGGAGGCCCTCTTCCTACGAGCAGTACTTC. Encoded protein: CASNTHGRPSSYEQYF.

This clonotype was counted between two and nine times. The rearrangement uses TRBV12-3 or TRBV12-4 and TRBJ1-2; D is unresolved. Between the trimmed V and J ends, which lost 5 bases and 2 bases, there was a span of 9 bases. CDR3 length equals 13 residues. CDR3 loop: CASSPSINYGYTF. The CDR3 nucleotides read TGTGCCAGCAGTCCGTCTATAAACTATGGCTACACCTTC.

The chain is built from TRBV4-2 and TRBJ2-3; D possibly corresponds to TRBD1 (7 bases). From germline, CDR1 is LGHNA and CDR2 YNFKEQ. The CDR3 has 22 residues. Trimming stripped 4 bases from V and 2 bases from J, with 34 bases between. The CDR3 DNA reads as TGTGCCAGCAGCCTCTCTTGGAGGGGTATGTCCGGGACAGCCCTAGACACAGATACGCAGTATTTT. Protein: CASSLSWRGMSGTALDTDTQYF.

This clonotype appeared many times. The chain uses TRBV6-1 and TRBJ2-4, with 7 bases that match TRBD1. With 2 bases clipped from V and 8 bases from J, the junction kept 9 bases outside the gene matches. The CDR3 totals 15 residues. The germline gives CDR1 MNHNS, CDR2 SASEGT. The CDR3 spells CASSEPPGQRDIQYF. For the CDR3, the DNA is TGTGCCAGCAGTGAACCCCCGGGACAGCGCGACATTCAGTACTTC.

The V call is TRBV5-1, the J call TRBJ2-1, with D possibly TRBD2 on 6 matching bases. There are 17 residues in the CDR3. Trimming removed 1 base at V and 0 bases at J, with 14 bases between. Germline CDR1 and CDR2: SGHRS and YFSETQ. The CDR3 loop is CASSLSSGRSSYNEQFF. Written as DNA, the CDR3 is TGCGCCAGCAGCTTGAGTAGCGGACGTAGCTCCTACAATGAGCAGTTCTTC.

This clonotype was recorded a few times. J is TRBJ1-5 and V is TRBV15, with a weak D call TRBD1 (5 bases). The germline gives CDR1 LNHNV, CDR2 YYDKDF (reference sequence). Trimming left V 3 bases short and J 1 base short, with 7 bases between. The length of the CDR3 is 14 residues. CDR3 nucleotides: TGTGCCACCAGCAGGAGGGGAAGCAATCAGCCCCAGCATTTT. Its protein is CATSRRGSNQPQHF.

This clonotype was picked up a small number of times. The chain uses TRBV2 and TRBJ2-7; 7 bases fit TRBD2. The V and J ends lost 8 bases and 3 bases, in that order; junction bases with no gene match: 7. Looked up from germline, CDR1 is SNHLY and CDR2 is FYNNEI. This CDR3 contains 13 residues. CDR3 nucleotide sequence: TGTGCCAGCCTTCAGGGAGGGGACTACGAGCAGTACTTC. As protein: CASLQGGDYEQYF.

The table lists this clonotype with a few counts. The chain uses TRBV6-5 and TRBJ1-1; TRBD1 matches 8 bases. The V gene end was trimmed by 2 bases and the J gene end by 5 bases; junction bases not matched to a gene: 10. This CDR3 has 16 residues. CDR1 is MNHEY and CDR2 is SVGAGI in the germline V gene. CDR3 protein: CASSYGWQGAGTEAFF. Here the CDR3 DNA reads TGTGCCAGCAGTTACGGGTGGCAGGGGGCGGGGACTGAAGCTTTCTTT.

The chain recombines TRBV12-3 or TRBV12-4 with TRBJ2-1; 10 bases are shared with TRBD2. V dropped 7 bases and J dropped 5; count of bases not matched to a gene: 14. This CDR3 has 17 amino acids. CDR3 bases: TGTGCCAGCACCGTAGCGGGGGGAACATTTTTAAACAATGAGCAGTTCTTC. The encoded protein is CASTVAGGTFLNNEQFF.

The CDR3 sequence: CASSFNGGDEQFF. The DNA of the CDR3 is TGTGCCAGCAGTTTTAACGGGGGCGATGAGCAGTTCTTC. This rearrangement joins TRBV12-3 or TRBV12-4 to TRBJ2-1, with D perhaps assigned TRBD1 or TRBD2 (6 bases each). The CDR3 extends over 13 amino acids. The V end lost 3 bases, the J end lost 8 bases, and 11 bases lay between the germline ends.

This clonotype was observed a few times. V gene TRBV29-1 combines with J gene TRBJ2-4, with a weak D call TRBD2 (5 bases). From germline, CDR1 is SQVTM and CDR2 ANQGSEA. V lost 0 bases to trimming and J lost 7 bases, with 16 bases between them. This CDR3 spans 15 amino acids. In DNA, the CDR3 is TGCAGCGTTGAAGATCCCCAGGAGGAGGAGAACATTCAGTACTTC. This translates into CSVEDPQEEENIQYF.

The table lists this clonotype with a few counts. The V gene is TRBV2, the J gene TRBJ2-3, with TRBD2 matching 11 bases. The V segment lost 3 bases and the J segment 6 bases; nucleotides outside the gene matches: 11. The CDR3 has 17 amino acids. From germline, CDR1 is SNHLY and CDR2 FYNNEI. Written as DNA, the CDR3 is TGTGCCAGCAGTGATCTGACTAGCGGGGTGGACTTCGATACGCAGTATTTT. It is translated as CASSDLTSGVDFDTQYF.

This chain joins TRBV4-1 and TRBJ1-4; 7 bases match TRBD1. This CDR3 comprises 13 residues. Germline loops: CDR1 MGHRA, CDR2 YSYEKL. With V trimmed by 8 bases and J by 4 bases, 4 bases remained unmatched. The CDR3 bases are TGCGCCAGCCTCGGGACAGTTAATGAAAAACTGTTTTTT. Amino acid sequence: CASLGTVNEKLFF.

This clonotype came up a few times. The rearrangement joins TRBV7-9 to TRBJ2-3; a possible D gene is TRBD2 (5 bases). This CDR3 spans 14 amino acids. Germline loops: CDR1 SEHNR, CDR2 FQNEAQ (reference sequence). V was pared by 4 bases and J by 3 bases, with 11 bases between. CDR3 coding DNA: TGTGCCAGCAGCTCCCCCTGGGAGACAGATACGCAGTATTTT. Protein sequence: CASSSPWETDTQYF.

In its sample, this clonotype was seen a few times. This chain connects TRBV12-3 or TRBV12-4 to TRBJ2-1, with a tentative D call TRBD2 (5 bases). The CDR3 is made up of 16 amino acids. V lost 7 bases and J 1 base, leaving 17 bases between the germline ends. This CDR3 is CASIGGLHISYNEQFF. CDR3 bases: TGTGCCAGCATCGGAGGACTCCATATTTCCTACAATGAGCAGTTCTTC.

V gene TRBV29-1 combines with J gene TRBJ2-7, with 8 bases lining up with TRBD2. This CDR3 has 14 residues. The V gene end was trimmed by 7 bases and the J gene end by 7 bases; junction bases not matched to a gene: 15. Germline values: CDR1 SQVTM, CDR2 ANQGSEA. Written as DNA, the CDR3 is TGCAGCGGTATACCGGGACTAGACTCGGGGGAGCAGTACTTC. Amino acid sequence: CSGIPGLDSGEQYF.

This clonotype has just a few counts. J is TRBJ2-3 and V is TRBV9; D is possibly TRBD1 (5 bases). The CDR3 contains 12 residues. V lost 3 bases and J lost 6, with 8 bases in between. The germline CDR1 and CDR2 sequences are SGDLS and YYNGEE. DNA of the CDR3: TGTGCCAGCAGCGCGCCAGGGGATACGCAGTATTTT. Its translation: CASSAPGDTQYF.

The chain combines TRBV7-6 with TRBJ2-1; 9 nucleotides agree with TRBD2. With V trimmed by 5 bases and J by 4 bases, 6 bases remained unmatched. The CDR3 covers 15 residues. Germline loops: CDR1 SGHVS, CDR2 FNYEAQ. This CDR3 reads CASSLSGGEYNEQFF. CDR3 in DNA: TGTGCCAGCAGCCTTAGCGGGGGCGAGTACAATGAGCAGTTCTTC.

J is TRBJ2-1 and V is TRBV19; 12 bases line up with TRBD2. The V and J ends lost 6 bases and 9 bases, in that order; junction bases with no gene match: 6. CDR1 and CDR2 from the germline V gene are LNHDA and SQIVND (reference sequence). The CDR3 runs to 14 residues. This chain's CDR3 is CASRILAGGFEQFF. The DNA for the CDR3 is TGTGCCAGTAGGATACTAGCGGGGGGATTTGAGCAGTTCTTC. Full variable domain (remainder filled in from reference TRBV19 and TRBJ2-1): DGGITQSPKYLFRKEGQNVTLSCEQNLNHDAMYWYRQDPGQGLRLIYYSQIVNDFQKGDIAEGYSVSREKKESFPLTVTSAQKNPTAFYLCASRILAGGFEQFFGPGTRLTVL.

The rearrangement uses TRBV15 and TRBJ2-1; D might be TRBD2 (5 bases). The germline V and J ends were trimmed by 9 bases and 5 bases, with 11 bases remaining between them. Germline V gene sequence: CDR1 LNHNV, CDR2 YYDKDF (reference sequence). The length of the CDR3 is 12 residues. The CDR3 loop reads CATWTGDNEQFF. CDR3 in DNA: TGTGCCACTTGGACTGGAGACAATGAGCAGTTCTTC.

The gene calls are TRBV20-1 and TRBJ2-5; 11 bases fit TRBD2. Germline V CDR1 and CDR2: DFQATT, SNEGSKA (reference sequence). CDR3 length equals 14 residues. The trim removed 5 bases at V and 2 bases at J, leaving 4 bases unmatched. CDR3 DNA sequence: TGCAGTGCTCCCGGGACTAGCGGACAAGAGACCCAGTACTTC. Protein sequence: CSAPGTSGQETQYF.

For this clonotype: The junction departs from the called germline gene at one end, perhaps through a read error. This chain uses TRBV6-2 or TRBV6-3 with TRBJ2-3, with D possibly TRBD2 on 6 matching bases. This CDR3 contains 15 residues. CDR1 is MNHEY, CDR2 SVGEGT, per germline. CDR3 region: CAGSAVLAGTDTQYF. For the CDR3, the DNA is TGTGCCGGCAGTGCGGTCTTAGCGGGCACAGATACGCAGTATTTT.